What follows are 29 T cell receptor beta chains derived from one specimen sequenced in a study of T cell repertoires in cytomegalovirus infection. Antigens of these TCRs are unknown. TCRdb re-analysed the reads in MiXCR, keeping a single row per CDR3 protein. The sample records 800,000 to 950,000 distinct CDR3 sequences, approximately 32% being singletons. Sequencing was performed on cultured CD8+ T cells from PBMCs, taken from culture after CMV antigen stimulation. The receptors were gathered from a human donor in good health (CMV status not recorded). Some clones in this sample may be carry-over from other donors' samples.

This clonotype was observed many times. The chain is built from TRBV7-8 and TRBJ1-6; D gene unclear. The CDR3 consists of 14 residues. Trimming took off 8 bases at V and 10 bases at J, with 18 bases between the two ends. CDR1 and CDR2 (germline): SGHVS, FQNEAQ. Written as DNA, the CDR3 is TGTGCCAGCGCCATGTCGAGAGCAGGATCACCCCTCCACTTT. Translating it yields CASAMSRAGSPLHF.

This clonotype was counted only a few times. Here the CDR3 reads CASSWVGTGSPLHF. The CDR3 DNA reads as TGTGCCAGCAGTTGGGTAGGGACGGGTTCACCCCTCCACTTT. The J gene is TRBJ1-6, the V gene TRBV27; a possible D gene is TRBD1 (5 bases). The CDR3 is 14 amino acids. V was trimmed by 4 bases and J by 9 bases, leaving 13 bases between them. Germline lookup yields CDR1 MNHEY and CDR2 SMNVEV (reference sequence).

A few counts support this clonotype. This chain links TRBV6-4 with TRBJ2-3; TRBD1 matches at 9 bases. Per the germline V gene, CDR1 is MRHNA and CDR2 is SNTAGT. The CDR3 loop spans 17 amino acids. Trimming took 6 bases from V and 3 from J; bases not matched to a gene: 13. The CDR3 protein is CASSPKTGGGGTDTQYF. In nucleotides, the CDR3 is TGTGCCAGCAGCCCGAAAACAGGGGGCGGTGGAACAGATACGCAGTATTTT.

CDR3 residues: CASSQVSSGGYNEQFF. CDR3 nucleotides: TGCGCCAGCAGCCAAGTCTCCAGCGGGGGATACAATGAGCAGTTCTTC. J is TRBJ2-1 and V is TRBV4-1, with 8 positions matching TRBD2. From germline, CDR1 is MGHRA and CDR2 YSYEKL. The ends lost 1 base at V and 4 bases at J; junction bases unmatched: 6. CDR3 size: 16 residues.

The sample holds many counts of this clonotype. The V call is TRBV19, the J call TRBJ2-1, with D unclear. The CDR3 consists of 16 residues. Trimming pared 5 bases from V and 4 bases from J, leaving 18 bases between. Germline lookup yields CDR1 LNHDA and CDR2 SQIVND (reference sequence). This CDR3 is CASSGPRVVRYNEQFF. The CDR3 nucleotides read TGTGCCAGTAGTGGCCCGAGAGTGGTAAGATACAATGAGCAGTTCTTC. Full variable domain (remainder filled in from reference TRBV19 and TRBJ2-1): DGGITQSPKYLFRKEGQNVTLSCEQNLNHDAMYWYRQDPGQGLRLIYYSQIVNDFQKGDIAEGYSVSREKKESFPLTVTSAQKNPTAFYLCASSGPRVVRYNEQFFGPGTRLTVL.

J is TRBJ1-4 and V is TRBV7-9; TRBD1 might be the D (6 bases). Germline V gives CDR1 SEHNR, CDR2 FQNEAQ (reference sequence). The V end was cut by 0 bases, the J end by 0 bases, with 11 bases between. This CDR3 has 17 residues. This CDR3 reads CASSLAYRQATNEKLFF. DNA of the CDR3: TGTGCCAGCAGCTTAGCTTACAGACAGGCAACTAATGAAAAACTGTTTTTT.

V is TRBV6-1 and J is TRBJ2-1; D unclear. Trimming cost V 3 bases and J 13 bases, with 13 bases left between them. This CDR3 contains 12 residues. Germline V gene sequence: CDR1 MNHNS, CDR2 SASEGT. CDR3 coding DNA: TGTGCCAGCAGTGAGGTTCGGCGACAACAGTTCTTC. This codes for CASSEVRRQQFF.

Only a few counts were recorded for this clonotype. This sequence joins TRBV6-6 and TRBJ2-5, with D perhaps given as TRBD1 or TRBD2 (5 bases each). This CDR3 spans 15 amino acids. The V and J ends lost 6 bases and 3 bases respectively, with 17 bases between them. CDR1 and CDR2 (germline): MNHNY, SVGAGI (reference sequence). The CDR3 sequence: CASRGRPGREETQYF. The CDR3, as DNA: TGTGCCAGCAGGGGACGGCCGGGACGGGAAGAGACCCAGTACTTC.

The chain recombines TRBV12-3 or TRBV12-4 with TRBJ1-5, with TRBD1 as a possible D gene (6 bases). The CDR3 runs 14 residues. Trimming took off 5 bases at V and 3 bases at J, with 11 bases between the two ends. CDR3 loop: CASSVGQFNQPQHF. The CDR3 region has the DNA TGTGCCAGCAGTGTCGGACAGTTCAATCAGCCCCAGCATTTT.

This clonotype appeared a few times. This chain uses TRBV10-3 with TRBJ1-5; 11 positions agree with TRBD1. The germline gives CDR1 ENHRY, CDR2 SYGVKD. This CDR3 has 15 residues. With 4 bases clipped from V and 3 bases from J, the junction kept 2 bases outside the gene matches. The CDR3 spells CAISAGQGANQPQHF. CDR3 DNA: TGTGCCATCAGTGCCGGACAGGGGGCCAATCAGCCCCAGCATTTT.

This clonotype was detected only once. The V and J genes are TRBV20-1 and TRBJ1-1; weak D call: TRBD1 (5 bases). Germline CDR1 DFQATT, CDR2 SNEGSKA (reference sequence). The CDR3 consists of 13 residues. The V and J ends lost 4 bases and 4 bases respectively, with 13 bases between them. The CDR3 sequence is CSAIERGGTEAFF. The CDR3 DNA reads as TGCAGTGCTATTGAGAGGGGAGGCACTGAAGCTTTCTTT.

V gene TRBV4-2 combines with J gene TRBJ2-7; D perhaps matches TRBD1 (5 bases). The CDR3 length is 14 residues. Trimming removed 1 base at V and 3 bases at J, with 10 bases between. CDR1 LGHNA and CDR2 YNFKEQ come from the germline V gene. CDR3 protein: CASSQGGRGYEQYF. The CDR3, as DNA: TGTGCCAGCAGCCAAGGTGGTAGGGGCTACGAGCAGTACTTC.

This clonotype was detected a few times. The J gene is TRBJ2-1, the V gene TRBV6-4, with 7 bases lining up with TRBD1. The CDR3 totals 15 residues. The ends lost 2 bases at V and 3 bases at J; junction bases unmatched: 4. Germline CDR1 MRHNA, CDR2 SNTAGT. CDR3 coding DNA: TGTGCCAGCAGTGACCTTTCAGGGGGCTACAATGAGCAGTTCTTC. Its translation: CASSDLSGGYNEQFF.

The genes are TRBV4-3 and TRBJ2-1, with D perhaps TRBD2 (7 bases). Trimming left V 5 bases short and J 4 bases short, with 18 bases between. This CDR3 has 16 residues. Germline assignment: CDR1 LGHNA and CDR2 YSLEER. As DNA, the CDR3 is TGCGCCAGCAGCGCCGACCGGGGGGCGGCATACAATGAGCAGTTCTTC. This sequence encodes CASSADRGAAYNEQFF.

The chain is built from TRBV19 and TRBJ1-2; D is undetermined. CDR3 length equals 17 residues. V lost 0 bases and J lost 4, with 18 bases in between. Germline V lookup: CDR1 LNHDA, CDR2 SQIVND (reference sequence). DNA for the CDR3: TGTGCCAGTAGTATAGATTCCTCTGGACTATCCTCCTATGGCTACACCTTC. Protein product: CASSIDSSGLSSYGYTF.

This clonotype has a handful of counts. The chain recombines TRBV4-1 with TRBJ1-1, with TRBD1 matching over 9 bases. Germline assignment: CDR1 MGHRA and CDR2 YSYEKL. This CDR3 is built from 14 residues. The junction had 1 base not matched to a gene; V was cut back by 2 bases and J by 3 bases. The CDR3 region is CASSQRDRDTEAFF. The CDR3, as DNA: TGCGCCAGCAGCCAAAGGGACAGGGACACTGAAGCTTTCTTT.

This clonotype has more than one count but fewer than ten. The chain recombines TRBV28 with TRBJ2-7, with a possible D match to TRBD1 (5 bases). CDR3 length equals 14 residues. V was pared by 5 bases and J by 7 bases, with 18 bases between. The germline CDR1 and CDR2 sequences are MDHEN and SYDVKM. CDR3 nucleotide sequence: TGTGCCAGCAGTGGCTGGGGCTCATTTCAAGAGCAGTACGTC. Protein sequence: CASSGWGSFQEQYV.

This clonotype was counted at least ten times. The chain joins TRBV11-2 to TRBJ2-3; the D is unclear. This CDR3 is built from 14 residues. Per germline, CDR1 SGHAT and CDR2 FQNNGV. Trimming left V 0 bases short and J 4 bases short, with 8 bases between. CDR3 DNA: TGTGCCAGCAGCTTAGATTGGGCGGCAGATACGCAGTATTTT. This codes for CASSLDWAADTQYF.

The chain recombines TRBV19 with TRBJ1-2; D remains ambiguous. The CDR3 has 15 amino acids. The V gene lost 4 bases and the J gene lost 7 bases, with 19 bases spanning the gap. The germline gives CDR1 LNHDA, CDR2 SQIVND (reference sequence). The CDR3, as DNA: TGTGCCAGTAGTAATGCTGCGGGTGCCGGGTCTGGCTACACCTTC. It is translated as CASSNAAGAGSGYTF.

Points on this clonotype: A much larger clone is a single base away; this may be a read error. V gene TRBV7-3 combines with J gene TRBJ2-1; 10 bases agree with TRBD2. Losses at the gene ends were 5 bases for V and 2 bases for J; bases not matched to a gene: 3. The CDR3 has 15 amino acids. From germline, CDR1 is SGHTA and CDR2 FQGTGA. The CDR3 region has the DNA TGTGCCAGCAGCAAGCTAGCGGGGGCCTACAATGAGCAGTTCTTC. Translated: CASSKLAGAYNEQFF.

This clonotype was seen just once. It may be a read error: a sequence one base away is much more abundant. The V and J genes are TRBV7-8 and TRBJ2-7; D call uncertain. The germline CDR1 and CDR2 sequences are SGHVS and FQNEAQ. The CDR3 runs 14 residues. The CDR3 loop is CTSSFLGLDYEQYF. For the CDR3, the DNA is TGTACCAGCAGCTTCCTGGGGTTAGATTACGAGCAGTACTTC. The full variable domain, completed using reference TRBV7-8 and TRBJ2-7, is GAGVSQSPRYKVAKRGQDVALRCDPISGHVSLFWYQQALGQGPEFLTYFQNEAQLDKSGLPSDRFFAERPEGSVSTLKIQRTQQEDSAVYLCTSSFLGLDYEQYFGPGTRLTVT.

This clonotype was counted only a few times. The chain uses TRBV14 and TRBJ1-1; 7 bases line up with TRBD1. The junction had 8 bases not matched to a gene; V was cut back by 6 bases and J by 1 base. The CDR3 has 15 residues. From germline, CDR1 is SGHDN and CDR2 FVKESK. The CDR3 here is CASSRQGLRNTEAFF. The CDR3 region has the DNA TGTGCCAGCAGTAGACAGGGTCTACGGAACACTGAAGCTTTCTTT. Variable domain in full (rest from reference TRBV14 and TRBJ1-1): EAGVTQFPSHSVIEKGQTVTLRCDPISGHDNLYWYRRVMGKEIKFLLHFVKESKQDESGMPNNRFLAERTGGTYSTLKVQPAELEDSGVYFCASSRQGLRNTEAFFGQGTRLTVV.

The table lists this clonotype with many counts. The J gene is TRBJ1-5, the V gene TRBV2; 8 nucleotides align to TRBD1. J was trimmed by 7 bases and V by 6 bases; bases with no gene match: 5. Germline-derived CDR1 and CDR2 are SNHLY and FYNNEI. The CDR3 sequence is 13 residues long. DNA for the CDR3: TGTGCCAGCAGGGACAGGGAGATACAGCCCCAGCATTTT. This encodes CASRDREIQPQHF.

The genes are TRBV9 and TRBJ1-2; no clear D gene. The V gene's germline CDR1 is SGDLS and CDR2 YYNGEE. The CDR3 consists of 13 residues. V was trimmed by 3 bases and J by 3 bases, leaving 9 bases between them. The CDR3 sequence is CASSDDGDYGYTF. The CDR3 nucleotides read TGTGCCAGCAGCGACGACGGAGACTATGGCTACACCTTC.

The CDR3 nucleotides are TGCGCCAGCAGTGAGTCAGGGAGCAATCAGCCCCAGCATTTT. It yields the protein CASSESGSNQPQHF. This chain links TRBV10-2 with TRBJ1-5; unclear D gene. The CDR3 runs 14 residues. Trimming cost V 0 bases and J 1 base, with 4 bases left between them. From germline, CDR1 is WSHSY and CDR2 SAAADI.

In this sample, this clonotype turned up a few times. This sequence joins TRBV7-2 and TRBJ1-1; D remains ambiguous. CDR1 and CDR2 (germline): SGHTA, FQGNSA. V was pared by 1 base and J by 1 base, with 10 bases between. This CDR3 has 15 amino acids. The CDR3 protein is CASSLEWQQNTEAFF. CDR3 sequence (DNA): TGTGCCAGCAGCTTAGAGTGGCAGCAGAACACTGAAGCTTTCTTT.

A few counts support this clonotype. This rearrangement joins TRBV7-8 to TRBJ2-1, with 15 bases matching TRBD2. The CDR3 totals 19 residues. CDR1 SGHVS and CDR2 FQNEAQ come from the germline V gene. J lost 1 base, V lost 0 bases, and 4 bases had no gene match. Written as DNA, the CDR3 is TGTGCCAGCAGCTTAGCGGGGGGACTAGCGGGGGGTTCCTACAATGAGCAGTTCTTC. This sequence encodes CASSLAGGLAGGSYNEQFF.

A remark on this clonotype: One end of the junction fails to match germline, which may point to a read error. The chain joins TRBV15 to TRBJ2-1; the D gene is possibly TRBD1 (5 bases). The V gene's germline CDR1 is LNHNV and CDR2 YYDKDF (reference sequence). This CDR3 is 15 amino acids long. Written as DNA, the CDR3 is TGTGTCACCAGCAGATTGTTACCAGGGCTAGATGAGCAGTTCTTC. Translation gives CVTSRLLPGLDEQFF.

The genes are TRBV5-1 and TRBJ2-7; 10 nucleotides match TRBD2. CDR1 and CDR2 from the germline V gene are SGHRS and YFSETQ. Trimming cost V 4 bases and J 5 bases; bases outside gene matches: 6. The length of the CDR3 is 14 residues. This CDR3 reads CASSPPLAGDEQYF. As DNA, the CDR3 is TGCGCCAGCAGCCCCCCCCTAGCGGGGGACGAGCAGTACTTC.